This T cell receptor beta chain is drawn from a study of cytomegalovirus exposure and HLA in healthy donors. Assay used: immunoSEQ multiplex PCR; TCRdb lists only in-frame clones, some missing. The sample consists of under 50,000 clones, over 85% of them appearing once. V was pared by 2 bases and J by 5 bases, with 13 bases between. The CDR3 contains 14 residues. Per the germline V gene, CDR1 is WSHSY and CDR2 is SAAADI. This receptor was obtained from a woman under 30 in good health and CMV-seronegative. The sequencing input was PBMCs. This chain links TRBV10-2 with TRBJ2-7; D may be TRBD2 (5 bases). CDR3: CASSEMRLADEQYF. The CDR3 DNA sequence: TGCGCCAGCAGTGAGATGCGTCTAGCAGACGAGCAGTACTTC.